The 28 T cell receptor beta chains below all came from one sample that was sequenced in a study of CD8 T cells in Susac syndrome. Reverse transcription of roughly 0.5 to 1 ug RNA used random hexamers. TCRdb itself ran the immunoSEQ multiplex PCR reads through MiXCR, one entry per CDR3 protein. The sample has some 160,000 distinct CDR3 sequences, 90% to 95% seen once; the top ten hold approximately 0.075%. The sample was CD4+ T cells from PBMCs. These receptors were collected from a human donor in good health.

The CDR3 loop reads CASGQGAENSPLHF. CDR3 bases: TGCGCCAGCGGGCAGGGGGCGGAAAATTCACCCCTCCACTTT. The gene calls are TRBV5-1 and TRBJ1-6; 8 positions agree with TRBD1. Germline values: CDR1 SGHRS, CDR2 YFSETQ. The CDR3 extends over 14 amino acids. V lost 7 bases and J lost 7; bases outside the gene matches: 7.

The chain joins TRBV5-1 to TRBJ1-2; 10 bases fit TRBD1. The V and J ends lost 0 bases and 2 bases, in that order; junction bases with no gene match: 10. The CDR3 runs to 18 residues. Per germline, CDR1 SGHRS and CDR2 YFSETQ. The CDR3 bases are TGCGCCAGCAGCTTGGACCACACCCCGGGACAGGGGAACTATGGCTACACCTTC. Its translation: CASSLDHTPGQGNYGYTF.

The CDR3 sequence: CASSFAREYTEAFF. The DNA for the CDR3 is TGTGCCAGCAGCTTCGCAAGGGAGTACACTGAAGCTTTCTTT. The V gene is TRBV7-9, the J gene TRBJ1-1; no clear D. V was trimmed by 3 bases and J by 3 bases, leaving 11 bases between them. Germline-derived CDR1 and CDR2 are SEHNR and FQNEAQ (reference sequence). The CDR3 has 14 amino acids.

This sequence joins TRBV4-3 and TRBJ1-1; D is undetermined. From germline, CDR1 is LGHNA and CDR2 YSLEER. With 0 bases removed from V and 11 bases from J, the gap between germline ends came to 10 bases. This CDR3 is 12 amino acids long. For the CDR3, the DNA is TGCGCCAGCAGCCAAGAGGACGGTGGTGCTTTCTTT. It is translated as CASSQEDGGAFF.

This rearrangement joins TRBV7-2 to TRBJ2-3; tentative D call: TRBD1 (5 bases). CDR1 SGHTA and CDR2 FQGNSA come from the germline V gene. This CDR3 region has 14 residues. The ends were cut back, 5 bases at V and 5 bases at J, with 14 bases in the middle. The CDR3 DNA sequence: TGTGCCAGCAGCGTAGGGGCCGGTGAAGATACGCAGTATTTT. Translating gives CASSVGAGEDTQYF.

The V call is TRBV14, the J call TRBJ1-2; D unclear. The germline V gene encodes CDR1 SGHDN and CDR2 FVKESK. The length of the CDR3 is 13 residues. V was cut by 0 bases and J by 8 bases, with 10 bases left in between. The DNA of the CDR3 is TGTGCCAGCAGCCAAGACTTATCCGTGGGCTACACCTTC. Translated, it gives CASSQDLSVGYTF.

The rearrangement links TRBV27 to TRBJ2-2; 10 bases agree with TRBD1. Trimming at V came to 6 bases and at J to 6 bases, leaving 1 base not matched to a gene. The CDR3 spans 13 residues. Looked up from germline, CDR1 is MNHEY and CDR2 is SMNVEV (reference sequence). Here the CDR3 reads CASRTGGPGELFF. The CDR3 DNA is TGTGCCAGCAGGACAGGGGGCCCCGGGGAGCTGTTTTTT.

The CDR3 reads CATKTESTDTQYF. The CDR3 DNA is TGTGCAACCAAGACAGAAAGCACAGATACGCAGTATTTT. The chain couples TRBV28 to TRBJ2-3, with D possibly TRBD1 on 5 matching bases. This CDR3 contains 13 residues. Germline CDR1 and CDR2: MDHEN and SYDVKM. The variable domain in full, completed from reference TRBV28 and TRBJ2-3, reads DVKVTQSSRYLVKRTGEKVFLECVQDMDHENMFWYRQDPGLGLRLIYFSYDVKMKEKGDIPEGYSVSREKKERFSLILESASTNQTSMYLCATKTESTDTQYFGPGTRLTVL.

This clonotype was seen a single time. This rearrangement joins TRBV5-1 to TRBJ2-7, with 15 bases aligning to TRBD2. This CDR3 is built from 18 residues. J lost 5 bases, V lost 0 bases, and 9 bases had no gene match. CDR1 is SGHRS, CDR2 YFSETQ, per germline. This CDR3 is CASSLGPTGTSGRNEQYF. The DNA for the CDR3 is TGCGCCAGCAGCTTGGGCCCCACCGGGACTAGCGGGAGGAACGAGCAGTACTTC.

For the CDR3, the DNA is TGCAGCGTTGGGGAGGGCGGGGAGCTGTTTTTT. Protein product: CSVGEGGELFF. The V call is TRBV29-1, the J call TRBJ2-2, with TRBD2 identical over 7 bases. CDR1 and CDR2 (germline): SQVTM, ANQGSEA. V lost 4 bases and J lost 7; bases outside the gene matches: 0. This CDR3 region has 11 residues.

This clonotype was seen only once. This CDR3 reads CASSQGSDAEAFF. The CDR3 nucleotides are TGTGCCAGCAGCCAAGGGTCAGACGCTGAAGCTTTCTTT. The gene calls are TRBV3-1 and TRBJ1-1; D uncertain. The CDR3 is 13 amino acids. Per germline, CDR1 LGHDT and CDR2 YNNKEL (reference sequence). Deletions cut 1 base from V and 6 bases from J, with 9 bases between.

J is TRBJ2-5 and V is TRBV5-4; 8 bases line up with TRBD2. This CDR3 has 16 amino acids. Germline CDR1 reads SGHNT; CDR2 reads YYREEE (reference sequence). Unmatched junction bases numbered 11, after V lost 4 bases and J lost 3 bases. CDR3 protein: CASSIRAGLDKETQYF. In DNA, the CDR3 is TGTGCCAGCAGCATCCGCGCGGGACTAGATAAAGAGACCCAGTACTTC.

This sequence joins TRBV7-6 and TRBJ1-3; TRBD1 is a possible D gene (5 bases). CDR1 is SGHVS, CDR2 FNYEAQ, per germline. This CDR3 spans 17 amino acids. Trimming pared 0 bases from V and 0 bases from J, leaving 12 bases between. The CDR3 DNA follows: TGTGCCAGCAGCTTAGCGCTGACAGCCAGCTCTGGAAACACCATATATTTT. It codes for CASSLALTASSGNTIYF.

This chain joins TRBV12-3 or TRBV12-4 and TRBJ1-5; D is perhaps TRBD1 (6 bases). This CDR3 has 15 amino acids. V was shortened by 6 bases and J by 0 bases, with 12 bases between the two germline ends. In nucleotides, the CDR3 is TGTGCCAGCAGGCAGACAGGAGATAGCAATCAGCCCCAGCATTTT. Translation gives CASRQTGDSNQPQHF.

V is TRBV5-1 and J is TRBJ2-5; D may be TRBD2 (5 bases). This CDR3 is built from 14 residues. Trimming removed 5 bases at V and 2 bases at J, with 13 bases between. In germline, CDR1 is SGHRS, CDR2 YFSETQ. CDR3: CASRSGSEQETQYF. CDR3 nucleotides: TGCGCCAGCAGATCGGGGAGTGAGCAAGAGACCCAGTACTTC.

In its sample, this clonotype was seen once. The CDR3 is CAWGDGNTEAFF. CDR3 DNA: TGTGCCTGGGGGGACGGGAACACTGAAGCTTTCTTT. This chain uses TRBV30 with TRBJ1-1; a possible D gene is TRBD1 (5 bases). Looked up from germline, CDR1 is GTSNPN and CDR2 is SVGIG (reference sequence). This CDR3 region has 12 residues. The germline V and J ends were trimmed by 5 bases and 1 base, with 8 bases remaining between them.

CDR3 nucleotides: TGTGCCAGCACCGCCCCCCAGGGCCGAATGTTCACCGGGGAGCTGTTTTTT. The encoded protein is CASTAPQGRMFTGELFF. This chain connects TRBV6-1 to TRBJ2-2, with D possibly being TRBD1 (5 bases). The germline V gene has CDR1 MNHNS and CDR2 SASEGT. The V end lost 7 bases, the J end lost 4 bases, and 22 bases lay between the germline ends. The CDR3 length is 17 residues.

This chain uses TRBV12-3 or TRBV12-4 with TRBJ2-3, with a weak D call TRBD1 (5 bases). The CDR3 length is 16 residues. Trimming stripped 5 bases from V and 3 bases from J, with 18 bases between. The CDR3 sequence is CASSAAKTAITDTQYF. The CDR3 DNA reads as TGTGCCAGCAGTGCCGCCAAGACAGCAATTACAGATACGCAGTATTTT.

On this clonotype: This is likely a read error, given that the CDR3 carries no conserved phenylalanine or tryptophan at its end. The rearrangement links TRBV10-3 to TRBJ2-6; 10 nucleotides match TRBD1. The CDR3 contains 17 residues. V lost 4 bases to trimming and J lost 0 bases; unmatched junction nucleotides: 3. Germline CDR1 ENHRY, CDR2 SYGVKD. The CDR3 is CAISAGTGASGANVLTL. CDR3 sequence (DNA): TGTGCCATCAGTGCCGGGACAGGGGCCTCTGGGGCCAACGTCCTGACTCTC.

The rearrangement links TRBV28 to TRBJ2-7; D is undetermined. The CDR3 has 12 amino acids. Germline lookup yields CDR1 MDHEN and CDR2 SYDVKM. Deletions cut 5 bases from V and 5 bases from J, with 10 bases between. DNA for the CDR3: TGTGCCAGCAGTCTCGCACGGGACGAGCAGTACTTC. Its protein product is CASSLARDEQYF.

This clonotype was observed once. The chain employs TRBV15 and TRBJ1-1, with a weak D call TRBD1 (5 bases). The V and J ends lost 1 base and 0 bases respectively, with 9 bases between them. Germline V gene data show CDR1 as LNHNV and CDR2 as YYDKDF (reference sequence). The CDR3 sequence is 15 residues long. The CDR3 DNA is TGTGCCACCAGCAGAGGGGGGACCCTGAACACTGAAGCTTTCTTT. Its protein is CATSRGGTLNTEAFF. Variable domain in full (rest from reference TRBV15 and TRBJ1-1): DAMVIQNPRYQVTQFGKPVTLSCSQTLNHNVMYWYQQKSSQAPKLLFHYYDKDFNNEADTPDNFQSRRPNTSFCFLDIRSPGLGDTAMYLCATSRGGTLNTEAFFGQGTRLTVV.

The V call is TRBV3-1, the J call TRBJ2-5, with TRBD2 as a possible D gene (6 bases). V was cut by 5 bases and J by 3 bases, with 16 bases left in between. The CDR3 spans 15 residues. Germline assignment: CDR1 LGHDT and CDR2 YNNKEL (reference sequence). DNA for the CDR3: TGTGCCAGCAGCTATTTAACTAGCCCAGAAGAGACCCAGTACTTC. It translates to CASSYLTSPEETQYF.

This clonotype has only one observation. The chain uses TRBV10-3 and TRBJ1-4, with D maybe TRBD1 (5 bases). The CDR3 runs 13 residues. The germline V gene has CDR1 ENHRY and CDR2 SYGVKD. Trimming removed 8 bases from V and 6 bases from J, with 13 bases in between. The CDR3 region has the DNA TGTGCCATCGGGGCGGGACCGGATGAAAAACTGTTTTTT. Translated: CAIGAGPDEKLFF.

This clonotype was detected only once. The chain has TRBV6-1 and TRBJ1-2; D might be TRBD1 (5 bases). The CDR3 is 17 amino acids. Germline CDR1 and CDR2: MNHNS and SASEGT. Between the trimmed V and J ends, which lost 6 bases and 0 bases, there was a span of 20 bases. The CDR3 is CASSLRTYGASNYGYTF. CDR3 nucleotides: TGTGCCAGCAGCCTGCGAACCTACGGGGCCTCTAACTATGGCTACACCTTC.

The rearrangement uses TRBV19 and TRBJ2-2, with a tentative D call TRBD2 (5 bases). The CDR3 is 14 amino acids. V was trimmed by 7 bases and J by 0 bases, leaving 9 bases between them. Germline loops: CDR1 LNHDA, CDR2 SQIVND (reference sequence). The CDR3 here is CASTGVANTGELFF. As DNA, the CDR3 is TGTGCCAGTACCGGGGTGGCGAACACCGGGGAGCTGTTTTTT.

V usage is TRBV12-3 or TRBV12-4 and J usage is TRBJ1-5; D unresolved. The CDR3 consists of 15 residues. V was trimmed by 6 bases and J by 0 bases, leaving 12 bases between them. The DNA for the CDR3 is TGTGCCAGCAGCCGAAGCCCCGATAGCAATCAGCCCCAGCATTTT. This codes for CASSRSPDSNQPQHF.

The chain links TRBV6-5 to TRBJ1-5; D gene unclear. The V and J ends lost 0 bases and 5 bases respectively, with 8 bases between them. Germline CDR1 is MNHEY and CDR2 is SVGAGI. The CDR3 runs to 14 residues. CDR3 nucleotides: TGTGCCAGCAGTTACTCGCTACAAGATCAGCCCCAGCATTTT. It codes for CASSYSLQDQPQHF.

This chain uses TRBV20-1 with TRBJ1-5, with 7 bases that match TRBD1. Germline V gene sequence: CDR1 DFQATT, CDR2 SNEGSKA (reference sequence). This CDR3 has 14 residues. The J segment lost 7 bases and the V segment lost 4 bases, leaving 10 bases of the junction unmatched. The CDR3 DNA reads TGCAGTGCTACCCAGGGGGAGGCCCAACAGCCCCAGCATTTT. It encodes CSATQGEAQQPQHF.